The T cell receptor beta chain described here comes from a study of blood T cells in healthy people across ages (dated by TCRdb to between 2015 and 2017). Some background on the complete study: In model experiments, template switching captured roughly one uniquely barcoded TCR beta cDNA molecule for every two T cells. To track age-related changes in TCR beta repertoire diversity, the study relied on deep sequencing normalized with unique cDNA molecular identifiers. Donors were grouped into four age groups: young (average 16 years), middle-aged (less than 40), aged (roughly 62) and long-lived (82). Donors of different ages were randomly distributed across sequencing lanes to avoid experimental bias. Two additional independent replicas of 1 million unique cDNA reads from the same blood draw were analyzed for two donors (one aged 18 to 30 and one aged 80 or older).

The donors were roughly 40 Caucasian individuals from Russia, aged roughly 6 to 90 years, who were systemically healthy. About 9.6 milliliters of peripheral blood were collected from each donor into EDTA-treated Vacutainer tubes. Ficoll-Paque density-gradient centrifugation was used to isolate PBMCs, with at least 7 million obtained per sample. Total RNA was extracted from PBMCs with Trizol reagent, with at least 5 micrograms obtained per sample. The percentages of naive CD45RAhigh/CD27high T cells were determined by flow cytometry on a PBMC aliquot from every donor. Broader findings and caveats from the paper: Compared with the aged group, more naive CD4+ T cells, fewer expanded clones and increased TCR diversity were shown by the long-lived group, suggesting age selection. Observed TCR beta diversity per million T cells fell roughly linearly with age, and a significant reduction was already apparent by age around 36. Bulk unsorted PBMC profiling prevented conclusive comparison of naive and antigen-experienced compartments. There was a strong correlation between observed TCR beta diversity and the percentage of naive T cells measured by flow cytometry. Because the CMV infection status of the donors was unknown, age-related changes in expanded clonotypes may potentially have been confounded. Estimates of total diversity from one million sequenced T cells were regarded as lower bounds and underestimates.

Libraries were built with 5' RACE. The instrument given in TCRdb is Illumina HiSeq 2500. The second PCR ran for roughly 7 to 11 cycles and used a J-beta primer mix along with a sample-barcoded 5' primer. A unique molecular identifier was introduced onto each TCR beta cDNA molecule by a template-switch 5' adaptor carrying 12 random nucleotides. Each sample yielded at least 2.5 million CDR3-containing paired-end reads. The Mint cDNA synthesis kit, primed by a TRBC-specific oligonucleotide, was used to synthesize first-strand cDNA from all RNA. Following uracil-DNA glycosylase treatment, a first 18-cycle PCR with universal primers M1SS and BC2_uni_R was performed on all cDNA. The study's processing was this. Each sample was normalized by randomly selecting 1 million high-quality reads, each carrying a distinct molecular identifier. Reads with shared molecular identifiers were discarded instead of being binned into consensus sequences. MiTCR, with a Q25 quality threshold and the strictest error-elimination algorithm, was used for CDR3 identification, clonotype clustering and error correction. A nonparametric unseen species model with Euler transformation was used to estimate lower-bound total TCR beta diversity. TCRdb's own reprocessing of the public reads used fastp at Q25 and MiXCR and kept productive beta chains. Rows merge per CDR3 protein into single entries with the most common DNA and genes. None of the V and J calls come from the authors' own analysis; TCRdb made them. For this sample there are 450,000 to 700,000 distinct CDR3 sequences; approximately 30% appear just once. The top ten hold about a fifth of the sample.

This clonotype has just a few counts. No cognate antigen has been identified for it. The sample holds no much larger clone one base away, and base qualities are not on file. The germline V gene yields LGHNA for CDR1 and YSLEER for CDR2. The CDR3 holds 15 amino acids from the cysteine to the phenylalanine. Left in the record is the CDR3 DNA by itself, 45 bases read in frame from the first base. Recombination connected TRBV4-3 to TRBJ2-5; the D gene is not confidently resolved. The J call is uncertain, as TRBJ2-7 better fits the DNA end. The receptor was derived from a woman in her seventies in good health. The sequenced sample consisted of blood. The DNA sequence follows: TGCGCCAGCAGCCAAGATCTGGAAAGCTCCTACGAGCAGTACTTC. Translation gives CASSQDLESSYEQYF.